This T cell receptor beta chain was captured by sequencing in a study of blood T cell repertoires in COVID-19. Study details: Samples representing acute and convalescent COVID-19 were sourced from the United States, Italy and Spain.

Self-reported history from a screening survey and questionnaire set each donor's cohort. This CDR3 is 15 amino acids long. CDR1 is GTSNPN, CDR2 SVGIG, per germline (reference sequence). Trimming left V 4 bases short and J 4 bases short, with 17 bases between. TCRdb's copy holds only in-frame clones and misses some; the assay was immunoSEQ multiplex PCR. The repertoire holds over 250,000 clones, about 80% seen once, with roughly 4% in the top ten. Sequencing was done on a sample of PBMCs or T cells enriched from blood (not recorded which). This TCR derives from a man younger than 40 with acute COVID-19. V is TRBV30 and J is TRBJ1-3; D gene ambiguous. This CDR3 reads CAWTRRSRGGNTIYF. The CDR3 DNA reads as TGTGCCTGGACTAGGAGGTCCCGCGGGGGAAACACCATATATTTT.